The 23 T cell receptor beta chains reported below all come from one sample, sequenced in a study of blood T cells in healthy people across ages (dated by TCRdb to between 2014 and 2016). Library method: 5' RACE. TCRdb shows the sequencer as Illumina HiSeq 2500. A second roughly 7 to 12 cycle PCR used a sample-barcoded 5' primer and a J-beta primer mix. In-frame beta chains were kept once TCRdb had trimmed the public reads at Q25 with fastp and called clones with MiXCR. Records with the same CDR3 protein are collapsed into one entry carrying the most frequent genes and DNA. Present in this sample are roughly 1 million distinct CDR3 sequences, 20% to 25% of which were seen just once. The top ten clones comprise around 0.75% of the sample. The data also belong to a second study, concerning T cells of mothers and their children.

Sequenced: blood. The receptors here all came from a girl aged 2-10 years in good health.

The V and J genes are TRBV4-3 and TRBJ2-5, with TRBD2 matching over 10 bases. The end of the DNA aligns better with TRBJ2-1, so the J call may be wrong. This CDR3 has 16 residues. CDR1 is LGHNA and CDR2 is YSLEER in the germline V gene. CDR3 sequence (DNA): TGCGCCAGCAGCCAAGATACAAGCGGGGGGGCAGGTGAGCAGTTCTTC. Protein sequence: CASSQDTSGGAGEQFF.

V is TRBV19 and J is TRBJ2-5; 7 bases agree with TRBD2. This CDR3 comprises 16 residues. Trimming cost V 5 bases and J 4 bases; bases outside gene matches: 13. The germline V gene encodes CDR1 LNHDA and CDR2 SQIVND (reference sequence). CDR3 protein: CASSPRLALEGETQYF. For the CDR3, the DNA is TGTGCCAGTAGTCCCCGACTAGCTCTAGAGGGAGAGACCCAGTACTTC.

The chain carries TRBV29-1 and TRBJ1-4; D gene ambiguous. V was clipped by 6 bases and J by 8 bases, with 13 bases between them. The CDR3 consists of 12 residues. Looked up from germline, CDR1 is SQVTM and CDR2 is ANQGSEA. CDR3 sequence reads: CSVSSYGEKLFF. DNA of the CDR3: TGCAGCGTCTCCAGCTACGGGGAAAAACTGTTTTTT.

The rearrangement links TRBV7-2 to TRBJ2-1; 10 bases are a match to TRBD1. Looked up from germline, CDR1 is SGHTA and CDR2 is FQGNSA. The CDR3 runs 15 residues. The V and J ends lost 3 bases and 3 bases, in that order; junction bases with no gene match: 2. CDR3 protein: CASSFGDRGYNEQFF. CDR3 nucleotides: TGTGCCAGCAGCTTCGGGGACAGGGGCTACAATGAGCAGTTCTTC.

This clonotype has only a few counts. This sequence joins TRBV18 and TRBJ2-1; D is undetermined. The germline gives CDR1 KGHSH, CDR2 LQKENI. V was clipped by 2 bases and J by 6 bases, with 5 bases between them. This CDR3 has 12 residues. CDR3 DNA: TGTGCCAGCTCACCAATTGTCAATGAGCAGTTCTTC. It is translated as CASSPIVNEQFF.

This clonotype has only a few counts. V gene TRBV11-1 combines with J gene TRBJ2-5, with D maybe TRBD2 (6 bases). The CDR3 is made up of 15 amino acids. Trimming removed 4 bases at V and 5 bases at J, with 17 bases between. CDR1 and CDR2 from the germline V gene are SGHAT and FQDESV (reference sequence). The CDR3 nucleotides read TGTGCCAGCAGCTCCTTCGGGGGATCCGGGGAGACCCAGTACTTC. This gives the protein CASSSFGGSGETQYF.

This chain joins TRBV3-1 and TRBJ2-3; no definite D call. Germline assignment: CDR1 LGHDT and CDR2 YNNKEL (reference sequence). CDR3 size: 15 residues. Trimming stripped 2 bases from V and 5 bases from J, with 14 bases between. This CDR3 reads CASSQSVTTRDTQYF. DNA of the CDR3: TGTGCCAGCAGCCAAAGCGTCACCACCAGAGATACGCAGTATTTT.

This sequence joins TRBV7-3 and TRBJ2-3; 8 nucleotides line up with TRBD2. The germline CDR1 and CDR2 sequences are SGHTA and FQGTGA. Germline trimming cut 1 base from V and 4 bases from J; bases unmatched to any gene: 16. CDR3 size: 19 residues. The CDR3 spells CASSLRAPSGSSPADTQYF. CDR3 in DNA: TGTGCCAGCAGCTTAAGGGCACCGAGCGGGAGTAGTCCGGCAGATACGCAGTATTTT.

V is TRBV12-3 or TRBV12-4 and J is TRBJ1-1; no firm D call. This CDR3 has 14 residues. The V gene lost 4 bases and the J gene lost 1 base, with 10 bases spanning the gap. CDR3 sequence reads: CASSYSLSNTEAFF. The DNA of the CDR3 is TGTGCCAGCAGTTATTCTCTGTCGAACACTGAAGCTTTCTTT.

This clonotype was counted a few times. This chain links TRBV7-3 with TRBJ1-1; D unresolved. The CDR3 has 14 residues. Germline lookup yields CDR1 SGHTA and CDR2 FQGTGA. The V and J ends lost 8 bases and 3 bases respectively, with 16 bases between them. CDR3 nucleotides: TGTGCCAGCTCCCGAACGGGATGGGACACTGAAGCTTTCTTT. Amino acid sequence: CASSRTGWDTEAFF.

A few counts support this clonotype. The CDR3 here is CASSPSELEPQHF. The CDR3 DNA reads as TGTGCCAGCAGTCCGTCGGAGCTGGAGCCCCAGCATTTT. The chain is built from TRBV6-5 and TRBJ1-5, with D hard to call. Germline V gene data show CDR1 as MNHEY and CDR2 as SVGAGI. V was shortened by 5 bases and J by 8 bases, with 13 bases between the two germline ends. CDR3 length: 13 residues.

The chain is built from TRBV20-1 and TRBJ2-7; 7 nucleotides match TRBD1. The CDR3 contains 13 residues. V was pared by 5 bases and J by 3 bases, with 7 bases of the junction left unmatched. CDR1 is DFQATT, CDR2 SNEGSKA, per germline (reference sequence). The DNA for the CDR3 is TGCAGTGCTCTCTCCGGGACAGTCTACGAGCAGTACTTC. Its protein is CSALSGTVYEQYF.

This clonotype was observed a handful of times. The chain links TRBV29-1 to TRBJ2-5; 7 nucleotides agree with TRBD2. Germline CDR1 and CDR2: SQVTM and ANQGSEA. CDR3 size: 12 residues. After removal of 6 bases from V and 5 bases from J, the junction contained 6 bases not matched to a gene. The CDR3 loop is CSVGLEAETQYF. In DNA form, the CDR3 reads TGCAGCGTCGGACTAGAGGCGGAGACCCAGTACTTC.

To note about this clonotype: At one end the junction does not follow the germline gene, possibly because of a read error. The V and J genes are TRBV20-1 and TRBJ1-1, with a weak D call TRBD1 (5 bases). CDR3 length: 13 amino acids. The germline gives CDR1 DFQATT, CDR2 SNEGSKA (reference sequence). The CDR3 loop is CSASKGKNSEAFF. In nucleotides, the CDR3 is TGCAGTGCTTCCAAGGGGAAGAACTCTGAAGCTTTCTTT.

About this clonotype itself: The junction shows a germline mismatch at one end, possibly a read error. The V gene is TRBV7-3, the J gene TRBJ1-2; tentatively, D is TRBD1 (6 bases). This CDR3 spans 16 amino acids. In germline, CDR1 is SGHTA, CDR2 FQGTGA. CDR3 in DNA: TGTGCCGGCAGCTTATCCGGGCCTCCAGGGGTCTATGGCTACACCTTC. Protein product: CAGSLSGPPGVYGYTF.

This clonotype was counted between two and nine times. CDR3 protein: CSAFSENNEQFF. The DNA for the CDR3 is TGCAGCGCGTTTTCGGAAAACAATGAGCAGTTCTTC. The chain joins TRBV29-1 to TRBJ2-5; D unclear. Near its end, the DNA agrees better with TRBJ2-1, so the J call may be wrong. Germline lookup yields CDR1 SQVTM and CDR2 ANQGSEA. CDR3 length: 12 amino acids.

The rearrangement uses TRBV5-1 and TRBJ1-4, with TRBD1 as a possible D gene (5 bases). In germline, CDR1 is SGHRS, CDR2 YFSETQ. Trimming shortened V by 3 bases and J by 7 bases, and 13 bases separated the two germline ends. The CDR3 has 14 residues. The CDR3 DNA sequence: TGCGCCAGCAGCTCGGGGCACGGCAGTGAAAAACTGTTTTTT. Residues: CASSSGHGSEKLFF.

This chain uses TRBV28 with TRBJ2-5; 10 positions agree with TRBD2. CDR3 length: 15 residues. Germline CDR1 is MDHEN and CDR2 is SYDVKM. The V segment lost 6 bases and the J segment 5 bases; nucleotides outside the gene matches: 9. The CDR3, as DNA: TGTGCCAGCAGGGGTATAGCGGGAGGCTGGGAGACCCAGTACTTC. This translates into CASRGIAGGWETQYF.

A few counts support this clonotype. The gene calls are TRBV4-3 and TRBJ1-4, with 8 bases that match TRBD1. The CDR3 runs to 17 residues. The V gene end was trimmed by 2 bases and the J gene end by 5 bases; junction bases not matched to a gene: 10. The germline gives CDR1 LGHNA, CDR2 YSLEER. The CDR3 DNA follows: TGCGCCAGCAGCCAACTCACCGCCGGGACAGGCAATGAAAAACTGTTTTTT. Protein sequence: CASSQLTAGTGNEKLFF.

In regard to this clonotype: Because the CDR3's place on the DNA is in doubt, the DNA is left out and the CDR3 is given as listed by TCRdb. The chain has TRBV3-1 and TRBJ2-5; TRBD1, the table's D call, was not compared with the DNA. The CDR3 sequence runs 16 residues, both termini included. Per germline, CDR1 LGHDT and CDR2 YNNKEL (reference sequence). CDR3: CASSQFIFARDETQYF.

The chain joins TRBV7-3 to TRBJ2-1, with D perhaps TRBD2 (6 bases). Germline V gene lookup returns CDR1 SGHTA and CDR2 FQGTGA. V was shortened by 2 bases and J by 0 bases, with 8 bases between the two germline ends. The CDR3 has 15 amino acids. CDR3 DNA: TGTGCCAGCAGCTTATGGGGGGACTCCTACAATGAGCAGTTCTTC. This codes for CASSLWGDSYNEQFF.

This clonotype was detected a few times. The chain recombines TRBV12-3 or TRBV12-4 with TRBJ2-3, with D uncertain. V was trimmed by 3 bases and J by 1 base, leaving 11 bases between them. This CDR3 region has 15 residues. Here the CDR3 DNA reads TGTGCCAGCAGTTTTGCCCAGAGCCGCACAGATACGCAGTATTTT. Protein product: CASSFAQSRTDTQYF.

This chain connects TRBV2 to TRBJ2-7, with no clear D. Trimming removed 7 bases from V and 2 bases from J, with 9 bases in between. CDR1 SNHLY and CDR2 FYNNEI come from the germline V gene. The CDR3 spans 12 residues. The CDR3: CASKSRPYEQYF. The DNA of the CDR3 is TGTGCCAGCAAGTCCCGTCCCTACGAGCAGTACTTC.